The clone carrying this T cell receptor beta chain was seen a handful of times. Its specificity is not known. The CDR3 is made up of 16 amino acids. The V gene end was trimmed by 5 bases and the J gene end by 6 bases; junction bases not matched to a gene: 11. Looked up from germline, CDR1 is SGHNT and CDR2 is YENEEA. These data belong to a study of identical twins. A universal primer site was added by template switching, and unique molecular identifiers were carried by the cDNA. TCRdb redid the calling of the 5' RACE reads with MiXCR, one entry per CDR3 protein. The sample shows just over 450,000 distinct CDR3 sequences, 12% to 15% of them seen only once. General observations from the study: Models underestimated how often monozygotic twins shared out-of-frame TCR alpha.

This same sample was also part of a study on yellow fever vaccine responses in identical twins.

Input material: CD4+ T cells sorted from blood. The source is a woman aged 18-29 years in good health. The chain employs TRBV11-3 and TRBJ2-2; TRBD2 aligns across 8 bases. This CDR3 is CASSRGGTGPSGELFF. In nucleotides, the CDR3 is TGTGCCAGCAGCCGGGGGGGAACAGGGCCCTCCGGGGAGCTGTTTTTT.